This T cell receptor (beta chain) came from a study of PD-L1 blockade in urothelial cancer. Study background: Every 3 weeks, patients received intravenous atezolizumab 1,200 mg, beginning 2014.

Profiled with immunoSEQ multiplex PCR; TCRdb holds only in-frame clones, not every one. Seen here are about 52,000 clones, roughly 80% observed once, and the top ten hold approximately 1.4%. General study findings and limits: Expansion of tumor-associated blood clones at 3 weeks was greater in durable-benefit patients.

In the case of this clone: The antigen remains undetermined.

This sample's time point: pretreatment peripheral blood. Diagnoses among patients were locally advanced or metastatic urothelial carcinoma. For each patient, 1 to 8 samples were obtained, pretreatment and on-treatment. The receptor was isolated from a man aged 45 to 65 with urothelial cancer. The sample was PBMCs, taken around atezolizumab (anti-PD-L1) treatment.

The CDR3 here is CAWSLGVPGNEQFF. CDR3 nucleotides: TGTGCCTGGAGTCTCGGGGTTCCCGGTAATGAGCAGTTCTTC. The chain uses TRBV30 and TRBJ2-1, with D perhaps matching TRBD2 (5 bases). CDR1 is GTSNPN and CDR2 is SVGIG in the germline V gene (reference sequence). CDR3 length equals 14 residues. The V and J ends lost 2 bases and 7 bases respectively, with 15 bases between them.